The 6 T cell receptor beta chains below come from one sample, sequenced in a study of control samples from healthy donors and cancer patients. Data came from immunoSEQ multiplex PCR; TCRdb stores just in-frame clones and leaves some out. The table lists about 150,000 clones, roughly 92% of them singletons, with approximately 1.5% in the top ten. The sample consisted of blood. The receptors shown here come from a young woman in good health.

The V call is TRBV28, the J call TRBJ1-5, with D possibly TRBD1 on 6 matching bases. The V end lost 1 base, the J end lost 0 bases, and 7 bases lay between the germline ends. CDR1 and CDR2 (germline): MDHEN, SYDVKM. This CDR3 region has 15 residues. CDR3 loop: CASSLYRVSNQPQHF. Here the CDR3 DNA reads TGTGCCAGCAGTTTATACAGGGTTAGCAATCAGCCCCAGCATTTT.

This chain uses TRBV6-4 with TRBJ1-5, with a possible D match to TRBD1 (5 bases). Trimming took 5 bases from V and 2 from J, leaving 7 bases between them. This CDR3 contains 13 residues. Per germline, CDR1 MRHNA and CDR2 SNTAGT. The CDR3 DNA sequence: TGTGCCAGCAGTCCAGGGCGCAATCAGCCCCAGCATTTT. This translates into CASSPGRNQPQHF.

The gene calls are TRBV15 and TRBJ1-5; 8 bases line up with TRBD1. Germline loops: CDR1 LNHNV, CDR2 YYDKDF (reference sequence). The CDR3 is made up of 19 amino acids. V lost 0 bases, J lost 0 bases, and 10 bases stayed unmatched. The CDR3 DNA sequence: TGTGCCACCAGCAGAGATCTTTGGACAGGGAAAATTAGCAATCAGCCCCAGCATTTT. Protein sequence: CATSRDLWTGKISNQPQHF. Looking up the rest from reference TRBV15 and TRBJ1-5 gives the full variable domain: DAMVIQNPRYQVTQFGKPVTLSCSQTLNHNVMYWYQQKSSQAPKLLFHYYDKDFNNEADTPDNFQSRRPNTSFCFLDIRSPGLGDTAMYLCATSRDLWTGKISNQPQHFGDGTRLSIL.

The chain links TRBV19 to TRBJ1-2; unclear D gene. Germline loops: CDR1 LNHDA, CDR2 SQIVND (reference sequence). Between the trimmed V and J ends, which lost 7 bases and 5 bases, there was a span of 14 bases. This CDR3 is built from 13 residues. The CDR3 reads CASNEKGRYGYTF. In nucleotides, the CDR3 is TGTGCCAGTAATGAGAAGGGCAGGTATGGCTACACCTTC.

The chain links TRBV5-1 to TRBJ1-3, with no clear D. Germline V lookup: CDR1 SGHRS, CDR2 YFSETQ. Trimming took 4 bases from V and 3 from J, leaving 11 bases between them. CDR3 length: 14 residues. CDR3 in amino acids: CASSPAVGGNTIYF. The CDR3 coding sequence is TGCGCCAGCAGCCCCGCGGTAGGTGGAAACACCATATATTTT.

The DNA of the CDR3 is TGTGCCAGCAGACCTACCCCGGGACTCGGGGGAGGAACTGAAGCTTTCTTT. Residues: CASRPTPGLGGGTEAFF. The chain joins TRBV11-2 to TRBJ1-1; possibly TRBD1 for D (5 bases). Trimming shortened V by 6 bases and J by 5 bases, and 25 bases separated the two germline ends. The CDR3 runs 17 residues. The germline CDR1 and CDR2 sequences are SGHAT and FQNNGV.